The clone carrying this T cell receptor (beta chain) showed up many times. No antigen is known for it. For a library built for alpha chains, this beta chain is a stray read; little rests on its size. The sample comes from a study of spatial heterogeneity in lung cancer. Germline loops: CDR1 SGHRS, CDR2 YFSETQ. The length of the CDR3 is 14 residues. V was shortened by 4 bases and J by 3 bases, with 10 bases between the two germline ends. Each CDR3 protein is one row after TCRdb ran MiXCR on the 5' RACE reads. The sample yields several thousand distinct CDR3 sequences, 14% to 15% seen once. Time point meaning: sample taken at primary tumor resection. Whole RNA was taken from tumor, nontumor lung or frozen PBMC; it was then sequenced unsorted. Study-wide results and limits: Within tumors, counts of expanded alpha and beta TCRs tracked tumor mutation counts.

The sequences come from lung tumor tissue, collected at surgery. This chain connects TRBV5-1 to TRBJ1-4; D is perhaps TRBD1 (5 bases). The origin of this receptor is a female donor with early-stage non-small cell lung cancer. The CDR3 reads CASSLQGSNEKLFF. CDR3 DNA sequence: TGCGCCAGCAGCCTGCAGGGTTCTAATGAAAAACTGTTTTTT.